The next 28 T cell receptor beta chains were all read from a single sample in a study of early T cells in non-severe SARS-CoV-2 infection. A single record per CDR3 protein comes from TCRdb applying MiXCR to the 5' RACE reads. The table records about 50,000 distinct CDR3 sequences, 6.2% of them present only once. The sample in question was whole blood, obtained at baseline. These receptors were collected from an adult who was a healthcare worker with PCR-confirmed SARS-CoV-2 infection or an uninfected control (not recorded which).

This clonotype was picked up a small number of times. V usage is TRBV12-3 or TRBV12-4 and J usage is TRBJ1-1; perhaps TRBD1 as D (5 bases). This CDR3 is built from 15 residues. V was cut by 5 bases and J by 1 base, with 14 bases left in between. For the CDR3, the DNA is TGTGCCAGCAGTCCCGACGGGGCTCCGAACACTGAAGCTTTCTTT. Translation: CASSPDGAPNTEAFF.

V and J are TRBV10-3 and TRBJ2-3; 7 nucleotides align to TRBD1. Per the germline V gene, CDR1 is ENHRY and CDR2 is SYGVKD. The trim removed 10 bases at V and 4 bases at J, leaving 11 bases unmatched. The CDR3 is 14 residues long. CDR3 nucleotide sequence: TGTGCCAGTGGACAGGCCCCGAATCCAGATACGCAGTATTTT. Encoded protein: CASGQAPNPDTQYF.

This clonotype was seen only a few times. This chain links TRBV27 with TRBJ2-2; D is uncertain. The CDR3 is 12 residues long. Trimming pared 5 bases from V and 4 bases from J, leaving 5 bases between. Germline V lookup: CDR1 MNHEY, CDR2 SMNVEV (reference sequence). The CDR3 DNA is TGTGCCAGCAGTGCTCCCACCGGGGAGCTGTTTTTT. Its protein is CASSAPTGELFF.

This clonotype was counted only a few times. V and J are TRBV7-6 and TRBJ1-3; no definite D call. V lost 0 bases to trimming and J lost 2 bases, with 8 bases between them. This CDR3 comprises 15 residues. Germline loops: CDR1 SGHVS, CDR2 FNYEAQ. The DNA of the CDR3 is TGTGCCAGCAGCTTAGCGGAAAGGGCTGGAAACACCATATATTTT. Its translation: CASSLAERAGNTIYF.

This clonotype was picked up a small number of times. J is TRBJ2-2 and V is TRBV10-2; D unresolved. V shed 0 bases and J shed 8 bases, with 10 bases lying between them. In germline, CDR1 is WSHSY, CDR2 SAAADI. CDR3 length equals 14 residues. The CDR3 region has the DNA TGCGCCAGCAGTGAGTCTAGAATTCTGGGGGAGCTGTTTTTT. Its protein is CASSESRILGELFF.

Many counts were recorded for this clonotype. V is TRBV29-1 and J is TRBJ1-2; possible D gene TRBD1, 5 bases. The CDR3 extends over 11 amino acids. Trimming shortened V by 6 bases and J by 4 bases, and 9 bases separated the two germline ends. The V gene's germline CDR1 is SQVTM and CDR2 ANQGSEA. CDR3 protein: CSVSTGYGYTF. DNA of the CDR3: TGCAGCGTGAGTACAGGCTATGGCTACACCTTC.

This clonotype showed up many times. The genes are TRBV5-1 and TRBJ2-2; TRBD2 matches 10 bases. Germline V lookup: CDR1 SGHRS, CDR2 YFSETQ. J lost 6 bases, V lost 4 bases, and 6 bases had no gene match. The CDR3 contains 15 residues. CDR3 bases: TGCGCCAGCAGCCGGAGCGGGAGGGCCGCCGGGGAGCTGTTTTTT. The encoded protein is CASSRSGRAAGELFF.

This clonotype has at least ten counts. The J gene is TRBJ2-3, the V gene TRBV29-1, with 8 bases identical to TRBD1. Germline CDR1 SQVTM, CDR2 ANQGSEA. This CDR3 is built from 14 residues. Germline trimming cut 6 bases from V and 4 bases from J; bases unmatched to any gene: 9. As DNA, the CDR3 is TGCAGCGTCCGACCAGGGGGCAGGGCAGATACGCAGTATTTT. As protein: CSVRPGGRADTQYF.

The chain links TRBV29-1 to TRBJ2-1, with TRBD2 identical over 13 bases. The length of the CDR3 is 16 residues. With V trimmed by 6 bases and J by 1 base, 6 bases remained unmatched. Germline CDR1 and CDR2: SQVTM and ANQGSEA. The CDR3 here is CSVRRGLAGSYNEQFF. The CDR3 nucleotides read TGCAGCGTCCGAAGGGGACTAGCGGGGTCCTACAATGAGCAGTTCTTC.

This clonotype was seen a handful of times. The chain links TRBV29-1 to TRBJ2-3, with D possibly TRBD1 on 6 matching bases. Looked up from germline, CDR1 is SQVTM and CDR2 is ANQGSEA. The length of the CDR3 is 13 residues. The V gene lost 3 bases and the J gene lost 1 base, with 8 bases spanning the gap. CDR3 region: CSVDRQGTDTQYF. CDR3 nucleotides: TGCAGCGTTGATCGACAGGGCACAGATACGCAGTATTTT.

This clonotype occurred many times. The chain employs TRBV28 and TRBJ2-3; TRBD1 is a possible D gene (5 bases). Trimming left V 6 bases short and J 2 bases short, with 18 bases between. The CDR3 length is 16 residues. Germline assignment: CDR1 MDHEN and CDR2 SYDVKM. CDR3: CASSQGRQGFTDTQYF. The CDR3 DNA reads TGTGCCAGCAGCCAGGGCCGACAAGGGTTCACAGATACGCAGTATTTT.

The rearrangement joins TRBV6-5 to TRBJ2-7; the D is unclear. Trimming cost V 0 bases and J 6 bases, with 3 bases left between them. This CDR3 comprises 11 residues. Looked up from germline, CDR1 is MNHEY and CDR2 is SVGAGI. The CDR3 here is CASSYSGEQYF. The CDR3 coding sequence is TGTGCCAGCAGTTACTCGGGCGAGCAGTACTTC.

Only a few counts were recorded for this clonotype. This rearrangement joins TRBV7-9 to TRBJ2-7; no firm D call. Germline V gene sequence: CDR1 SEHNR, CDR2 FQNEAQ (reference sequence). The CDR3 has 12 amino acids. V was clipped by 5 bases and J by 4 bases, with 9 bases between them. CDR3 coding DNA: TGTGCCAGCAGCCCCCAGGCTTACGAGCAGTACTTC. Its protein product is CASSPQAYEQYF.

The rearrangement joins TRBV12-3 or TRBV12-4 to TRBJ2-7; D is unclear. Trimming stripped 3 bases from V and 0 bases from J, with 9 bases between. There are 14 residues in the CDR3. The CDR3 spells CASSFQDPSYEQYF. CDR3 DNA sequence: TGTGCCAGCAGTTTTCAGGATCCCTCCTACGAGCAGTACTTC.

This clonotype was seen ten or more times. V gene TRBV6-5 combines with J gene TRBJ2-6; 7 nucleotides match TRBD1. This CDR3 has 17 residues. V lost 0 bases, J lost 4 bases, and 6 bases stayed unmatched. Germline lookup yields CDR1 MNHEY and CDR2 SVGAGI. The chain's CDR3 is CASSYSIDRAGANVLTF. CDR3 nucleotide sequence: TGTGCCAGCAGTTACTCTATTGACAGGGCCGGGGCCAACGTCCTGACTTTC.

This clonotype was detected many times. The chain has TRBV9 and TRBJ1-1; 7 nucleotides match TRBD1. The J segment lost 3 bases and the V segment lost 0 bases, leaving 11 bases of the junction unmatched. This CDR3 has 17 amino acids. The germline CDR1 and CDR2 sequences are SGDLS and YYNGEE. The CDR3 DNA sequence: TGTGCCAGCAGCGTAGCCCGGGGGCAGGGGGAGGACACTGAAGCTTTCTTT. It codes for CASSVARGQGEDTEAFF.

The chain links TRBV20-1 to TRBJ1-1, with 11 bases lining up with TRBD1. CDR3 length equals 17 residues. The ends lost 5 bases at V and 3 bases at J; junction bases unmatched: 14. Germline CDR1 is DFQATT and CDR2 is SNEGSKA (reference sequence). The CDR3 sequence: CSAGRQDRGLRDTEAFF. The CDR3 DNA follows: TGCAGTGCTGGGCGTCAGGACAGGGGGCTCCGGGACACTGAAGCTTTCTTT.

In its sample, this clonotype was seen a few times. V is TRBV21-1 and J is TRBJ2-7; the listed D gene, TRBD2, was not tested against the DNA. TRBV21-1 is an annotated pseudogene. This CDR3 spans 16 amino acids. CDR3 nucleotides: TGTGCCCGGCTCCCAAGGATCGGTGAGAGCTCCTACGAGCAGTACTTC. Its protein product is CARLPRIGESSYEQYF.

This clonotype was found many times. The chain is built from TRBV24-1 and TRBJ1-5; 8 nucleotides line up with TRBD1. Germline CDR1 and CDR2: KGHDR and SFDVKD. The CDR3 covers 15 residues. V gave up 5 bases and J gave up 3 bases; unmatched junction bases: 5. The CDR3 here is CATSGRTGNNQPQHF. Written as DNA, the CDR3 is TGTGCCACCAGTGGCAGGACAGGGAACAATCAGCCCCAGCATTTT.

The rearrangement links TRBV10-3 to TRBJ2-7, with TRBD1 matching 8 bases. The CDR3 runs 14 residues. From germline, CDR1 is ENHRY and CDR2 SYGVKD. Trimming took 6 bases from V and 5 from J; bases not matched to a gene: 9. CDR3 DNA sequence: TGTGCCATCAGGCTGGACAGGGTGGCCCACGAGCAGTACTTC. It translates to CAIRLDRVAHEQYF.

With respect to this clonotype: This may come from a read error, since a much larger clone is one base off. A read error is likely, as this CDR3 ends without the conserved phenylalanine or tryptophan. This CDR3 is CASSVAYNEQFL. For the CDR3, the DNA is TGTGCCAGCAGCGTGGCCTACAATGAGCAGTTCCTC. V and J are TRBV11-2 and TRBJ2-1; D uncertain. Germline lookup yields CDR1 SGHAT and CDR2 FQNNGV. V lost 5 bases and J lost 2, with 4 bases in between. The CDR3 spans 12 residues.

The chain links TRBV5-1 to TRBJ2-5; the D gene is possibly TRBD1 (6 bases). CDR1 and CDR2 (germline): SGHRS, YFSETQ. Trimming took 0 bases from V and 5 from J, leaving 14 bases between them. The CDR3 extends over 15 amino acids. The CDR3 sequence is CASSLAVGGRETQYF. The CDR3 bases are TGCGCCAGCAGCTTGGCCGTAGGGGGAAGGGAGACCCAGTACTTC.

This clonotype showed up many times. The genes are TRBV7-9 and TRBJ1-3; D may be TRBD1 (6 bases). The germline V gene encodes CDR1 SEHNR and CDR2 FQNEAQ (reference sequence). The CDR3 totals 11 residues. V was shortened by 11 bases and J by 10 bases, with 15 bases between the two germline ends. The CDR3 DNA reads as TGTGCCCCCATCCGCAGGGGTACCATATATTTT. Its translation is CAPIRRGTIYF.

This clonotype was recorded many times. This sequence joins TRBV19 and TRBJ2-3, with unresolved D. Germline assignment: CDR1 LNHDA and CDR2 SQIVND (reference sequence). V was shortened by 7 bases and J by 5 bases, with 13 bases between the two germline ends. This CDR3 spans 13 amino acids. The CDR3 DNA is TGTGCCAGTACCCCGACGGAGCTAGATACGCAGTATTTT. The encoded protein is CASTPTELDTQYF. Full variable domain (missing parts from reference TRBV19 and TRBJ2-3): DGGITQSPKYLFRKEGQNVTLSCEQNLNHDAMYWYRQDPGQGLRLIYYSQIVNDFQKGDIAEGYSVSREKKESFPLTVTSAQKNPTAFYLCASTPTELDTQYFGPGTRLTVL.

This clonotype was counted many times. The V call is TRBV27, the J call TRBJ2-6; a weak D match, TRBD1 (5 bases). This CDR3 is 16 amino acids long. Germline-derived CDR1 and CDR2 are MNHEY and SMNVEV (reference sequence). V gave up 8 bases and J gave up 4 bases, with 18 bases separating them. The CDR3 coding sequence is TGTGCCAGCGCAGAGAAAGGGGCTATCGGGGCCAACGTCCTGACTTTC. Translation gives CASAEKGAIGANVLTF.

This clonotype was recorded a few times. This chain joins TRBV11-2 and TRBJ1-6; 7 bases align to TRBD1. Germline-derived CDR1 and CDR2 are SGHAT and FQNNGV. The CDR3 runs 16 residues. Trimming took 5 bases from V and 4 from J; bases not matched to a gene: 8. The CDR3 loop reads CASSLNAGGYNSPLHF. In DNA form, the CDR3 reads TGTGCCAGCAGCCTAAACGCAGGGGGTTATAATTCACCCCTCCACTTT.

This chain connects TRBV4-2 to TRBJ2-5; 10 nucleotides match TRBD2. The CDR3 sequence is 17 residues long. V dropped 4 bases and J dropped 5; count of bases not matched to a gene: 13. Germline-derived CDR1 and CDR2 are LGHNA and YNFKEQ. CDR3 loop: CASSPSAGGVITETQYF. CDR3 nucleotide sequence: TGTGCCAGCAGCCCCTCAGCGGGAGGGGTCATTACGGAGACCCAGTACTTC.

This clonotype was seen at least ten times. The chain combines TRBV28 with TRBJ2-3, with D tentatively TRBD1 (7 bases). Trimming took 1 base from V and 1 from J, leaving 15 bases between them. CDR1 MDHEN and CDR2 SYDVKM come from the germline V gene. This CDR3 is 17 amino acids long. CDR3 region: CASSLFRGASGTDTQYF. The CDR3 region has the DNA TGTGCCAGCAGTTTATTCAGGGGGGCTAGCGGCACAGATACGCAGTATTTT.